This passage covers 22 T cell receptor beta chains from one sample sequenced in a study of T cell responses to AZD1222 COVID-19 vaccine. Libraries were prepared by immunoSEQ multiplex PCR; TCRdb keeps only in-frame clonotypes and omits some of them. Here the sample spans roughly 130,000 clones, approximately 83% being singletons. This specimen was peripheral blood, taken on day 0 of AZD1222 vaccination. The receptors were gathered from an adult in good health.

A note on this clone: An end of the junction does not agree with germline; a read error may underlie this. The V call is TRBV5-6, the J call TRBJ2-5, with 14 bases fitting TRBD2. The CDR3 contains 15 residues. Germline assignment: CDR1 SGHDT and CDR2 YYEEEE. CDR3 in amino acids: CASSLPPPGLAGEDF. The CDR3 DNA reads TGTGCCAGCAGCTTACCCCCCCCGGGACTAGCGGGAGAGGACTTC.

The chain employs TRBV2 and TRBJ2-7; D may be TRBD1 (6 bases). The CDR3 loop spans 13 amino acids. Looked up from germline, CDR1 is SNHLY and CDR2 is FYNNEI. The V gene lost 5 bases and the J gene lost 5 bases, with 13 bases spanning the gap. Here the CDR3 DNA reads TGTGCCAGCAGTTCACAGGGTACCGACGAGCAGTACTTC. Translation gives CASSSQGTDEQYF.

The V gene is TRBV6-5, the J gene TRBJ2-5, with a possible D match to TRBD2 (7 bases). The V gene's germline CDR1 is MNHEY and CDR2 SVGAGI. The CDR3 is made up of 15 amino acids. V was shortened by 0 bases and J by 0 bases, with 8 bases between the two germline ends. CDR3 sequence reads: CASSYSRGHQETQYF. DNA for the CDR3: TGTGCCAGCAGTTACTCGCGGGGGCACCAAGAGACCCAGTACTTC.

The chain combines TRBV24-1 with TRBJ1-5; perhaps TRBD1 as D (5 bases). Germline assignment: CDR1 KGHDR and CDR2 SFDVKD. Trimming cost V 9 bases and J 6 bases, with 23 bases left between them. CDR3 length: 16 residues. For the CDR3, the DNA is TGTGCCACCGAGTCGTCCGCGGGGAGGGGTCTTCAGCCCCAGCATTTT. Translation gives CATESSAGRGLQPQHF.

The rearrangement uses TRBV30 and TRBJ1-1; D possibly corresponds to TRBD1 (5 bases). Germline V gene data show CDR1 as GTSNPN and CDR2 as SVGIG (reference sequence). The CDR3 contains 15 residues. V was trimmed by 3 bases and J by 1 base, leaving 15 bases between them. The CDR3 reads CAWRGTPGKNTEAFF. The CDR3 nucleotides read TGTGCCTGGAGGGGGACCCCCGGAAAGAACACTGAAGCTTTCTTT.

The genes are TRBV24-1 and TRBJ2-2, with TRBD2 matching over 10 bases. CDR3 length: 19 amino acids. Per the germline V gene, CDR1 is KGHDR and CDR2 is SFDVKD. Unmatched junction bases numbered 16, after V lost 7 bases and J lost 3 bases. CDR3 sequence (DNA): TGTGCCACCAGCTATGCAGCCGAGAGCGGGAGGGTAGACACCGGGGAGCTGTTTTTT. Protein product: CATSYAAESGRVDTGELFF.

The CDR3 is CASSGLGSSYNSPLHF. CDR3 DNA: TGTGCCAGCAGTGGACTGGGGAGCTCCTATAATTCACCCCTCCACTTT. The chain carries TRBV6-1 and TRBJ1-6; D is ambiguous. Per the germline V gene, CDR1 is MNHNS and CDR2 is SASEGT. The germline V and J ends were trimmed by 4 bases and 0 bases, with 10 bases remaining between them. There are 16 residues in the CDR3.

This clone has more than one count but fewer than ten. V gene TRBV9 combines with J gene TRBJ1-1; D gene ambiguous. This CDR3 is 15 amino acids long. The V and J ends lost 0 bases and 2 bases respectively, with 11 bases between them. Germline CDR1 is SGDLS and CDR2 is YYNGEE. CDR3 sequence: CASSVEGMGNTEAFF. The CDR3 DNA reads as TGTGCCAGCAGCGTAGAGGGTATGGGTAACACTGAAGCTTTCTTT.

This rearrangement joins TRBV6-5 to TRBJ1-1, with D possibly being TRBD1 (5 bases). The CDR3 covers 15 residues. Trimming took 0 bases from V and 4 from J, leaving 12 bases between them. CDR1 and CDR2 from the germline V gene are MNHEY and SVGAGI. CDR3 coding DNA: TGTGCCAGCAGTTACTCCCTGGGGCCGGGCACTGAAGCTTTCTTT. Translation gives CASSYSLGPGTEAFF.

The V call is TRBV24-1, the J call TRBJ2-3; D may correspond to TRBD1 or TRBD2 (5 bases each). Germline V gene data show CDR1 as KGHDR and CDR2 as SFDVKD. Trimming cost V 3 bases and J 8 bases, with 14 bases left between them. The CDR3 spans 14 residues. CDR3 coding DNA: TGTGCCACCAGTGATCCGGGACGGGCAGGTACGCAGTATTTT. It yields the protein CATSDPGRAGTQYF.

As for this clone: Other DNA sequences in the same sample also yield this CDR3. V gene TRBV25-1 combines with J gene TRBJ1-6; TRBD1 agrees at 9 bases. The CDR3 consists of 14 residues. V gave up 6 bases and J gave up 7 bases; unmatched junction bases: 4. Germline assignment: CDR1 MGHDK and CDR2 SYGVNS. The CDR3 nucleotides are TGTGCCAGCAGACCGGACAGGGGAAATTCACCCCTCCACTTT. Translation gives CASRPDRGNSPLHF. The variable domain in full, with the rest retrieved from reference TRBV25-1 and TRBJ1-6, is EADIYQTPRYLVIGTGKKITLECSQTMGHDKMYWYQQDPGMELHLIHYSYGVNSTEKGDLSSESTVSRIRTEHFPLTLESARPSHTSQYLCASRPDRGNSPLHFGNGTRLTVT.

The chain couples TRBV19 to TRBJ2-1; a weak D match, TRBD2 (6 bases). The length of the CDR3 is 14 residues. CDR1 LNHDA and CDR2 SQIVND come from the germline V gene (reference sequence). The V gene lost 3 bases and the J gene lost 4 bases, with 10 bases spanning the gap. The CDR3 DNA reads TGTGCCAGTAGTATCCATGGGGGGTACAATGAGCAGTTCTTC. Amino acids: CASSIHGGYNEQFF.

V gene TRBV27 combines with J gene TRBJ1-1, with D unclear. CDR1 and CDR2 from the germline V gene are MNHEY and SMNVEV (reference sequence). V lost 0 bases to trimming and J lost 12 bases, with 8 bases between them. The CDR3 totals 11 residues. The DNA of the CDR3 is TGTGCCAGCAGTTTATCTGACGAAACTTTCTTT. It yields the protein CASSLSDETFF.

This chain links TRBV19 with TRBJ1-5; tentative D call: TRBD1 (6 bases). The V gene lost 0 bases and the J gene lost 6 bases, with 9 bases spanning the gap. Germline V gene sequence: CDR1 LNHDA, CDR2 SQIVND (reference sequence). The CDR3 consists of 14 residues. The CDR3 here is CASSIEQGGQPQHF. The CDR3 DNA reads as TGTGCCAGTAGTATAGAACAGGGCGGTCAGCCCCAGCATTTT.

This clone was picked up one time. The J gene is TRBJ1-3, the V gene TRBV5-6; D might be TRBD1 (6 bases). V shed 5 bases and J shed 4 bases, with 16 bases lying between them. The CDR3 has 15 residues. Germline V CDR1 and CDR2: SGHDT, YYEEEE. CDR3 region: CASSYDRKGGNTIYF. The CDR3 coding sequence is TGTGCCAGCAGTTATGACAGGAAAGGCGGAAACACCATATATTTT.

The chain recombines TRBV27 with TRBJ1-2; 8 bases match TRBD1. This CDR3 has 15 residues. Germline-derived CDR1 and CDR2 are MNHEY and SMNVEV (reference sequence). With V trimmed by 3 bases and J by 2 bases, 5 bases remained unmatched. The CDR3 is CASSLVAGGNYGYTF. CDR3 DNA: TGTGCCAGCAGTTTGGTGGCAGGGGGCAACTATGGCTACACCTTC.

V gene TRBV11-2 combines with J gene TRBJ2-3; D might be TRBD2 (7 bases). This CDR3 is 17 amino acids long. Trimming cost V 1 base and J 4 bases, with 18 bases left between them. Germline loops: CDR1 SGHAT, CDR2 FQNNGV. The CDR3 DNA is TGTGCCAGCAGCTTAGCATGGCGGGGGCGTTTTGCAGATACGCAGTATTTT. As protein: CASSLAWRGRFADTQYF.

The rearrangement links TRBV21-1 to TRBJ1-1. TRBV21-1 is a pseudogene locus. The CDR3 loop spans 16 amino acids. CDR3 nucleotide sequence: TGTGCCAGCAGCAAAGTCGCGGGACCAGACAACACTGAAGCTTTCTTT. It specifies CASSKVAGPDNTEAFF.

This chain connects TRBV19 to TRBJ1-3; 8 bases line up with TRBD1. The V gene's germline CDR1 is LNHDA and CDR2 SQIVND (reference sequence). Trimming removed 6 bases from V and 4 bases from J; junction bases left unmatched: 11. This CDR3 is 16 amino acids long. CDR3 nucleotides: TGTGCCAGTAGCGTGGTCCGGACAGGGCCCGGAAACACCATATATTTT. Protein sequence: CASSVVRTGPGNTIYF.

The J gene is TRBJ1-2, the V gene TRBV5-1; D call uncertain. Germline CDR1 reads SGHRS; CDR2 reads YFSETQ. The CDR3 has 14 amino acids. The germline V and J ends were trimmed by 0 bases and 2 bases, with 8 bases remaining between them. The CDR3 is CASSLGTVNYGYTF. The CDR3 nucleotides are TGCGCCAGCAGCTTGGGCACGGTGAACTATGGCTACACCTTC.

The rearrangement links TRBV3-1 (or the pseudogene TRBV3-2) to TRBJ1-1, with 7 bases matching TRBD1. The CDR3 length is 15 residues. CDR1 LGHDT and CDR2 YNNKEL come from the germline V gene (reference sequence). Losses at the gene ends were 4 bases for V and 6 bases for J; bases not matched to a gene: 11. CDR3 in amino acids: CASSPNLRQGAEAFF. CDR3 in DNA: TGTGCCAGCAGCCCTAACCTCCGACAGGGCGCTGAAGCTTTCTTT.

The chain recombines TRBV6-1 with TRBJ1-5; a weak D match, TRBD1 (6 bases). The V and J ends lost 1 base and 7 bases respectively, with 11 bases between them. CDR3 length: 14 residues. Germline V lookup: CDR1 MNHNS, CDR2 SASEGT. This CDR3 is CASSEVGGLQPQHF. Here the CDR3 DNA reads TGTGCCAGCAGTGAAGTGGGGGGCCTCCAGCCCCAGCATTTT.